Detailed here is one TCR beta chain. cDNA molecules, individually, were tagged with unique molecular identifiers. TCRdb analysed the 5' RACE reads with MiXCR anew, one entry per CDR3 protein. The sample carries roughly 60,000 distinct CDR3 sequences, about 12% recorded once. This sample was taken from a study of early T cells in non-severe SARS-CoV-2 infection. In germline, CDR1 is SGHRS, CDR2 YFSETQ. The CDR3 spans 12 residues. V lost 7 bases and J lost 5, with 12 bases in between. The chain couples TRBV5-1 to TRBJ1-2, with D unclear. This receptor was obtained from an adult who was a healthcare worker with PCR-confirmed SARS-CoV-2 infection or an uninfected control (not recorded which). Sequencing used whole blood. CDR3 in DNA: TGCGCCAGCGGGTCGGGTTCTTATGGCTACACCTTC. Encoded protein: CASGSGSYGYTF. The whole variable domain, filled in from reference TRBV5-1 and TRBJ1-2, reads KAGVTQTPRYLIKTRGQQVTLSCSPISGHRSVSWYQQTPGQGLQFLFEYFSETQRNKGNFPGRFSGRQFSNSRSEMNVSTLELGDSALYLCASGSGSYGYTFGSGTRLTVV.